Included here is one T cell receptor beta chain sequence, with context. The CDR3 covers 15 residues. From germline, CDR1 is SGHTA and CDR2 FQGNSA. Trimming removed 1 base from V and 1 base from J, with 8 bases in between. These data originate in a study of blood T cell repertoires in COVID-19. Only in-frame clones appear in the TCRdb table, and some are missing; sequencing was by immunoSEQ multiplex PCR. The sample gives under 200,000 clones, nearly 90% of which show up once; about a fifth is in the top ten. The TCR originated in a man aged 55 to 70 with active or convalescent COVID-19. This sequence joins TRBV7-2 and TRBJ1-5; no definite D call. Sequenced material: peripheral blood. CDR3 nucleotides: TGTGCCAGCAGCTTAGTGGGCAGCAGCAATCAGCCCCAGCATTTT. Translating gives CASSLVGSSNQPQHF.